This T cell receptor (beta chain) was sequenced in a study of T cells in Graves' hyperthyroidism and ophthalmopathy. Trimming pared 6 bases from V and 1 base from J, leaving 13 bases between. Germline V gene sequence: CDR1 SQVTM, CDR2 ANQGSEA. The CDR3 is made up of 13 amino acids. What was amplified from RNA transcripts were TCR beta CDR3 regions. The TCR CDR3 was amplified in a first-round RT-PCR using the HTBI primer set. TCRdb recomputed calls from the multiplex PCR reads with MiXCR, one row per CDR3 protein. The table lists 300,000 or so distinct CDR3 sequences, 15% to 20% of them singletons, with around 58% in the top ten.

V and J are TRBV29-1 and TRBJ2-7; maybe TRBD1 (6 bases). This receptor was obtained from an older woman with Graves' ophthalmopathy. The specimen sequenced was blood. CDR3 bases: TGCAGCGTAATGACAGGAGAATCCTACGAGCAGTACTTC. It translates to CSVMTGESYEQYF.